The entry below describes one T cell receptor beta chain. The CDR3 runs 14 residues. Trimming pared 6 bases from V and 11 bases from J, leaving 17 bases between. Germline V gene sequence: CDR1 MGHDK, CDR2 SYGVNS. Only in-frame clones appear in the TCRdb table, and some are missing; sequencing was by immunoSEQ multiplex PCR. The sample records about 2,200,000 clones, around 93% being singletons. These data belong to a study of shared clonotypes between healthy human individuals. The naive CD8 subset, CD45RO-negative cells positively selected for CCR7, excluded terminally differentiated effector memory CD45RA+ cells.

The sample was naive CD8+ T cells from PBMCs. The receptor was isolated from a man between 18 and 29 years old in good health. Some clones in this sample may be carry-over from other donors' samples. The V call is TRBV25-1, the J call TRBJ1-6; D is perhaps TRBD1 (5 bases). The CDR3 nucleotides are TGTGCCAGCAGCCCCCGGGGGGTTATGCCACCCCTCCACTTT. Its translation: CASSPRGVMPPLHF. Full variable domain (rest looked up from reference TRBV25-1 and TRBJ1-6): EADIYQTPRYLVIGTGKKITLECSQTMGHDKMYWYQQDPGMELHLIHYSYGVNSTEKGDLSSESTVSRIRTEHFPLTLESARPSHTSQYLCASSPRGVMPPLHFGNGTRLTVT.